This TCR beta chain was documented in a study of blood T cells in healthy people across ages. Whole-study results and caveats: Naive CD4+ cells and diversity were both higher in long-lived donors than in aged donors.

A remark on this clonotype: Its target is unknown.

Each donor was a healthy Caucasian individual from Russia, aged roughly 6 to 95. Ten milliliters of peripheral blood were drawn from each donor into EDTA-treated tubes. Per sample, a minimum of 6 million PBMCs were isolated. Using a J-beta primer mix together with a sample-barcoded 5' primer, a second PCR was run for roughly 6 to 12 cycles. Each CDR3 protein is one row after TCRdb ran MiXCR on the 5' RACE reads. The sample lists about 1.8 million distinct CDR3 sequences, 49% occurring once. This CDR3 contains 13 residues. The ends lost 6 bases at V and 0 bases at J; junction bases unmatched: 4. Germline CDR1 SQVTM, CDR2 ANQGSEA.

The rearrangement uses TRBV29-1 and TRBJ2-5; 7 nucleotides agree with TRBD1. Sequenced sample: blood. The clonotype was recovered from a woman in her thirties or forties in good health. The CDR3 DNA reads as TGCAGCGTCGAACAGGGGAACCAAGAGACCCAGTACTTC. It is translated as CSVEQGNQETQYF.